This T cell receptor (beta chain) is from a study of blood T cell repertoires in COVID-19. Study-wide context: Italy, Spain and the United States were the sources of the convalescent and acute COVID-19 samples. PBMCs, B-cell-depleted T cells, or T cells were the source of the cDNA or gDNA that made up the material.

The table came from immunoSEQ multiplex PCR; TCRdb's copy has only in-frame clones and leaves some out. The sample carries 150,000 to 200,000 clones, 74% recorded once. Sequencing was carried out using peripheral blood. The TCR was taken from a woman aged 80 or older with acute or convalescent COVID-19.

The CDR3 reads CASSLVGGSYNEQFF. CDR3 bases: TGTGCCAGCAGCTTAGTGGGCGGGAGCTACAATGAGCAGTTCTTC. The chain uses TRBV7-9 and TRBJ2-1; 7 bases fit TRBD2. After removal of 1 base from V and 3 bases from J, the junction contained 3 bases not matched to a gene. This CDR3 has 15 amino acids. Looked up from germline, CDR1 is SEHNR and CDR2 is FQNEAQ (reference sequence). The entire variable domain, with the rest obtained from reference TRBV7-9 and TRBJ2-1, is as follows: DTGVSQNPRHKITKRGQNVTFRCDPISEHNRLYWYRQTLGQGPEFLTYFQNEAQLEKSRLLSDRFSAERPKGSFSTLEIQRTEQGDSAMYLCASSLVGGSYNEQFFGPGTRLTVL.